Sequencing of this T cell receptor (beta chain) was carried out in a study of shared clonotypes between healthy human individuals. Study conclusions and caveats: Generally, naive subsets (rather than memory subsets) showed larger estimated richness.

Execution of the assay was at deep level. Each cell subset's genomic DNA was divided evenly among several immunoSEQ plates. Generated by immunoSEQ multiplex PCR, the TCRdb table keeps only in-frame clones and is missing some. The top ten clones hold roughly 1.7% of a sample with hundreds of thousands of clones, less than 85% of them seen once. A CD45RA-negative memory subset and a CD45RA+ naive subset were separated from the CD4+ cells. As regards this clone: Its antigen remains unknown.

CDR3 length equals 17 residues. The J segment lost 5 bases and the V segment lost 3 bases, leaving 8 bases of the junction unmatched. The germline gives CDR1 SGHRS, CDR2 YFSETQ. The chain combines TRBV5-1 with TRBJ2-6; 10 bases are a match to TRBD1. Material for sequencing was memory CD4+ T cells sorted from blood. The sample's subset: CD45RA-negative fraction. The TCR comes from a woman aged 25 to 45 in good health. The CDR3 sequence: CASSSGTGVSRANVLTF. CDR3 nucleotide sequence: TGCGCCAGCAGCTCAGGGACAGGGGTTTCGCGGGCCAACGTCCTGACTTTC.